One and the same sample provided the 9 T cell receptor beta chains below, sequenced in a study of human thymus T cells. Clones were sequenced by immunoSEQ multiplex PCR, and TCRdb holds only the in-frame ones, with some missing. The table shows tens of thousands of clones, with 85% to 95% occurring only once. Sequencing was performed on blood. The receptors derive from a boy in the first two years of life with a congenital heart defect but otherwise immunologically healthy.

This chain joins TRBV5-4 and TRBJ1-1; TRBD1 is a possible D gene (6 bases). Trimming removed 4 bases at V and 4 bases at J, with 14 bases between. From germline, CDR1 is SGHNT and CDR2 YYREEE (reference sequence). The CDR3 totals 14 residues. CDR3 residues: CASSPTWGATEAFF. The DNA for the CDR3 is TGTGCCAGCAGCCCCACGTGGGGGGCCACTGAAGCTTTCTTT.

The CDR3 here is CASSWRGTGYTF. CDR3 DNA sequence: TGTGCCAGCAGCTGGAGGGGGACTGGCTACACCTTC. The chain recombines TRBV5-4 with TRBJ1-2, with TRBD1 as a possible D gene (6 bases). Per germline, CDR1 SGHNT and CDR2 YYREEE (reference sequence). Trimming stripped 3 bases from V and 7 bases from J, with 10 bases between. This CDR3 is 12 amino acids long. Drawing the rest from reference TRBV5-4 and TRBJ1-2, the complete variable domain is ETGVTQSPTHLIKTRGQQVTLRCSSQSGHNTVSWYQQALGQGPQFIFQYYREEENGRGNFPPRFSGLQFPNYSSELNVNALELDDSALYLCASSWRGTGYTFGSGTRLTVV.

The chain joins TRBV4-2 to TRBJ2-3, with D possibly being TRBD1 (5 bases). CDR1 and CDR2 (germline): LGHNA, YNFKEQ. The V and J ends lost 1 base and 11 bases respectively, with 10 bases between them. CDR3 length: 12 amino acids. CDR3 loop: CASSQGLGEQYF. DNA for the CDR3: TGTGCCAGCAGCCAAGGGCTAGGGGAGCAGTATTTT.

This chain joins TRBV5-1 and TRBJ2-3; D is perhaps TRBD2 (6 bases). The CDR3 length is 17 residues. The ends were cut back, 6 bases at V and 0 bases at J, with 20 bases in the middle. Per germline, CDR1 SGHRS and CDR2 YFSETQ. CDR3 sequence: CASNRVGSLISTDTQYF. The CDR3 DNA is TGCGCCAGCAACAGAGTCGGGAGTTTGATTAGCACAGATACGCAGTATTTT.

The gene calls are TRBV6-1 and TRBJ1-2; D is perhaps TRBD1 (6 bases). CDR1 and CDR2 (germline): MNHNS, SASEGT. Trimming pared 5 bases from V and 8 bases from J, leaving 15 bases between. This CDR3 region has 13 residues. CDR3: CASSPHDRQGYTF. The CDR3 nucleotides are TGTGCCAGCAGTCCCCATGACAGGCAGGGCTACACCTTC.

This clone was found once. The CDR3 loop reads CASSLGGDYNEQFF. The CDR3 nucleotides read TGTGCCAGCAGCTTAGGAGGGGACTACAATGAGCAGTTCTTC. This sequence joins TRBV5-6 and TRBJ2-1; D is perhaps TRBD2 (6 bases). The germline V gene encodes CDR1 SGHDT and CDR2 YYEEEE. The CDR3 consists of 14 residues. Trimming cost V 2 bases and J 3 bases, with 9 bases left between them.

The V call is TRBV7-9, the J call TRBJ1-2; 8 bases fit TRBD1. The J segment lost 4 bases and the V segment lost 5 bases, leaving 6 bases of the junction unmatched. Germline V lookup: CDR1 SEHNR, CDR2 FQNEAQ (reference sequence). This CDR3 comprises 14 residues. This chain's CDR3 is CASSLPGQGYGYTF. The CDR3 DNA follows: TGTGCCAGCAGCCTACCAGGACAGGGCTATGGCTACACCTTC.

The chain is built from TRBV29-1 and TRBJ2-7; 9 positions match TRBD1. The germline CDR1 and CDR2 sequences are SQVTM and ANQGSEA. The V segment lost 4 bases and the J segment 1 base; nucleotides outside the gene matches: 2. The CDR3 loop spans 13 amino acids. This CDR3 is CSVGDRASYEQYF. As DNA, the CDR3 is TGCAGCGTTGGGGACAGGGCATCCTACGAGCAGTACTTC.

The chain employs TRBV6-5 and TRBJ2-3, with 10 bases fitting TRBD2. Germline V gene sequence: CDR1 MNHEY, CDR2 SVGAGI. J was trimmed by 2 bases and V by 6 bases; bases with no gene match: 5. This CDR3 region has 15 residues. The CDR3 loop reads CASSLSGGSTDTQYF. CDR3 coding DNA: TGTGCCAGCAGCCTTAGCGGGGGGTCCACAGATACGCAGTATTTT.